This TCR beta chain was documented in a study of shared clonotypes between healthy human individuals. The donors were all Caucasian adults (living in Nashville, Tennessee). CD45RO+ cells joined CCR7-negative CD45RA+ TemRA cells to form CD8 memory. Each cell subset's genomic DNA was divided evenly among several immunoSEQ plates. Profiled with immunoSEQ multiplex PCR; TCRdb holds only in-frame clones, not every one. Altogether around 320,000 clones are present, 80% to 90% being singletons, with the ten largest covering roughly 17%. The sequence was obtained from a man aged 18 to 30 in good health. Sample: memory CD8+ T cells sorted from blood. Subset given: CD45RO+ cells pooled with CCR7-negative TemRA cells.

The DNA for the CDR3 is TGTGCCAGCAGATCCACAGGGGGCGAGCAGTACTTC. It specifies CASRSTGGEQYF. V and J are TRBV7-9 and TRBJ2-7; 8 bases fit TRBD1. V was pared by 6 bases and J by 6 bases, with 4 bases of the junction left unmatched. The CDR3 length is 12 residues. The V gene's germline CDR1 is SEHNR and CDR2 FQNEAQ (reference sequence).